The clone carrying this TCR beta chain appeared a single time. Sequencing was performed with immunoSEQ multiplex PCR; in TCRdb, only in-frame clones are kept and a portion is missing. The sample includes roughly 170,000 clones, 85% to 95% of them seen just once. The data derive from a study of T cell responses to AZD1222 COVID-19 vaccine. The CDR3 covers 15 residues. From germline, CDR1 is LGHNA and CDR2 YNFKEQ. V was trimmed by 0 bases and J by 4 bases, leaving 10 bases between them. The chain carries TRBV4-2 and TRBJ1-3, with D uncertain. The source was peripheral blood, collected 28 days after the second AZD1222 dose. The receptor was isolated from an adult who received the AZD1222 COVID-19 vaccine. The DNA for the CDR3 is TGTGCCAGCAGCCAAGATCCGGGAGACGGAAACACCATATATTTT. This gives the protein CASSQDPGDGNTIYF.